The 7 T cell receptor beta chains reported below all come from one sample, sequenced in a study of blood T cell repertoires in COVID-19. Sequencing used immunoSEQ multiplex PCR; TCRdb keeps in-frame clones, though not all of them. The table shows under 300,000 clones, with around 90% occurring only once. The specimen was peripheral blood. Receptors originate from a woman aged 40 to 50 who had recovered from COVID-19.

The J gene is TRBJ2-3, the V gene TRBV24-1, with a weak D call TRBD1 (5 bases). V was trimmed by 0 bases and J by 7 bases, leaving 13 bases between them. CDR3 length equals 15 residues. CDR1 is KGHDR and CDR2 is SFDVKD in the germline V gene. The CDR3 DNA is TGTGCCACCAGTGATTTGCAGGGCCCCCTCCATACGCAGTATTTT. Protein product: CATSDLQGPLHTQYF.

The chain joins TRBV5-8 to TRBJ2-2, with D uncertain. Germline V CDR1 and CDR2: SGHTS, YDEGEE. V lost 0 bases and J lost 1, with 10 bases in between. The CDR3 consists of 16 residues. CDR3: CASSLGSLGNTGELFF. In DNA form, the CDR3 reads TGTGCCAGCAGCTTGGGTAGCCTGGGGAACACCGGGGAGCTGTTTTTT.

The rearrangement uses TRBV6-5 and TRBJ2-7; TRBD2 aligns across 8 bases. The CDR3 has 13 residues. The germline CDR1 and CDR2 sequences are MNHEY and SVGAGI. Trimming at V came to 7 bases and at J to 3 bases, leaving 5 bases not matched to a gene. DNA for the CDR3: TGTGCCAGCACTTTTACTAGCGGCTACGAGCAGTACTTC. It specifies CASTFTSGYEQYF.

The chain uses TRBV30 and TRBJ2-1; 9 bases line up with TRBD2. Per the germline V gene, CDR1 is GTSNPN and CDR2 is SVGIG (reference sequence). V was clipped by 4 bases and J by 7 bases; unmatched bases: 8. The CDR3 spans 14 residues. CDR3 DNA sequence: TGTGCCTGGAAGTTAGGGACTAGCAGGAATGAGCAGTTCTTC. Translating it yields CAWKLGTSRNEQFF. Supplemented by reference TRBV30 and TRBJ2-1, the full variable domain reads SQTIHQWPATLVQPVGSPLSLECTVEGTSNPNLYWYRQAAGRGLQLLFYSVGIGQISSEVPQNLSASRPQDRQFILSSKKLLLSDSGFYLCAWKLGTSRNEQFFGPGTRLTVL.

The chain uses TRBV4-1 and TRBJ2-5, with 12 nucleotides matching TRBD2. Germline V gives CDR1 MGHRA, CDR2 YSYEKL. The V segment lost 6 bases and the J segment 0 bases; nucleotides outside the gene matches: 8. There are 17 residues in the CDR3. In DNA, the CDR3 is TGCGCCAGCAGTCCCCGACTAGCGGGAGAGTACCAAGAGACCCAGTACTTC. Its translation is CASSPRLAGEYQETQYF.

This chain links TRBV7-6 with TRBJ1-3; 8 bases map to TRBD1. V was pared by 0 bases and J by 0 bases, with 1 base of the junction left unmatched. CDR1 SGHVS and CDR2 FNYEAQ come from the germline V gene. The CDR3 runs 16 residues. This chain's CDR3 is CASSLADRVSGNTIYF. DNA for the CDR3: TGTGCCAGCAGCTTAGCGGACAGGGTCTCTGGAAACACCATATATTTT.

V usage is TRBV5-1 and J usage is TRBJ1-2; TRBD1 agrees at 8 bases. Germline CDR1 reads SGHRS; CDR2 reads YFSETQ. V shed 4 bases, J shed 1 base, and the junction held 6 bases outside the gene matches. The CDR3 has 15 residues. The CDR3 DNA follows: TGCGCCAGCAGCCTGACAGGGGTGGGTAACTATGGCTACACCTTC. Its protein product is CASSLTGVGNYGYTF.